A single sample gave rise to the 19 T cell receptor beta chains below, sequenced in a study of post-analysis software for immune sequencing data. Their specific antigens are unknown. Whole-study findings and limits: Five or six TRBV segments, TRBV5-6, TRBV5-1 and TRBV20-1 among them, were found more frequent in patients than controls.

Unique molecular identifiers featured in each of the TCR beta cDNA libraries. TCRdb recomputed calls from the PCR reads with MiXCR, one row per CDR3 protein. The sample has just over 250,000 distinct CDR3 sequences; 36% are singletons. Sequenced input: blood. Receptors were obtained from a girl aged 5 to 17 with multiple sclerosis.

The CDR3 DNA reads TGTGCCAGCAGTTCGCCTAGCGGGAGGGCTGAGGTAGGAGAGACCCAGTACTTC. Residues: CASSSPSGRAEVGETQYF. The V call is TRBV6-2 or TRBV6-3, the J call TRBJ2-5; 12 bases are a match to TRBD2. The CDR3 totals 18 residues. Germline CDR1 is MNHEY and CDR2 is SVGEGT. Losses at the gene ends were 4 bases for V and 4 bases for J; bases not matched to a gene: 13.

This clonotype was observed many times. This chain connects TRBV5-1 to TRBJ2-5; the D gene is possibly TRBD2 (6 bases). Germline V gene lookup returns CDR1 SGHRS and CDR2 YFSETQ. Between the trimmed V and J ends, which lost 8 bases and 5 bases, there was a span of 19 bases. The CDR3 is 14 residues long. The CDR3 nucleotides read TGCGCCAGTAATATGGGGGGACCCTTCGAGACCCAGTACTTC. It encodes CASNMGGPFETQYF. The entire variable domain, with the rest obtained from reference TRBV5-1 and TRBJ2-5, is as follows: KAGVTQTPRYLIKTRGQQVTLSCSPISGHRSVSWYQQTPGQGLQFLFEYFSETQRNKGNFPGRFSGRQFSNSRSEMNVSTLELGDSALYLCASNMGGPFETQYFGPGTRLLVL.

Worth noting for this clonotype: Sequence at one end of the junction differs from germline and may be a read error. CDR3 loop: CASSEVIIWDSTYNEQFF. The CDR3 nucleotides are TGTGCCAGCAGTGAAGTTATTATCTGGGACTCGACCTACAATGAACAGTTCTTC. The J gene is TRBJ2-1, the V gene TRBV6-1; D might be TRBD2 (6 bases). This CDR3 is built from 18 residues. Per germline, CDR1 MNHNS and CDR2 SASEGT.

This clonotype came up many times. This chain links TRBV12-3 or TRBV12-4 with TRBJ2-1; D is perhaps TRBD1 or TRBD2 (5 bases each). V lost 7 bases and J 2 bases, leaving 18 bases between the germline ends. The CDR3 contains 16 residues. CDR3 bases: TGTGCCAGCACATTAGTTTTGGGGGATCCCTACAATGAGCAGTTCTTC. Its translation is CASTLVLGDPYNEQFF.

This clonotype showed up just a few times. The chain has TRBV4-3 and TRBJ2-7, with 7 bases that match TRBD2. The germline V gene encodes CDR1 LGHNA and CDR2 YSLEER. The CDR3 has 16 residues. Trimming removed 1 base from V and 2 bases from J; junction bases left unmatched: 8. The CDR3 sequence is CASSQVQASGAYEQYF. The DNA of the CDR3 is TGCGCCAGCAGCCAAGTCCAGGCTAGCGGAGCCTACGAGCAGTACTTC.

There are a few counts of this clonotype. Being one base from a much bigger clone, this may be a read error. The gene calls are TRBV9 and TRBJ2-7; 11 bases map to TRBD2. This CDR3 has 15 residues. Germline assignment: CDR1 SGDLS and CDR2 YYNGEE. The V gene end was trimmed by 1 base and the J gene end by 7 bases; junction bases not matched to a gene: 7. CDR3 bases: TGTGCCAGCAGCGTACTAGCGGGGGGCTACAATGAGCAGTACTTC. This encodes CASSVLAGGYNEQYF.

The chain combines TRBV7-9 with TRBJ1-3; D is ambiguous. The V end lost 2 bases, the J end lost 0 bases, and 11 bases lay between the germline ends. From germline, CDR1 is SEHNR and CDR2 FQNEAQ (reference sequence). The CDR3 length is 16 residues. CDR3 coding DNA: TGTGCCAGCAGCTTATTAGGAGGGTCCTCTGGAAACACCATATATTTT. Translated, it gives CASSLLGGSSGNTIYF.

This clonotype was counted many times. This chain connects TRBV7-2 to TRBJ1-5; D is uncertain. Germline assignment: CDR1 SGHTA and CDR2 FQGNSA. Between the trimmed V and J ends, which lost 2 bases and 4 bases, there was a span of 9 bases. The CDR3 loop spans 14 amino acids. The chain's CDR3 is CASSLPPPNQPQHF. For the CDR3, the DNA is TGTGCCAGCAGCTTACCTCCGCCAAATCAGCCCCAGCATTTT.

The chain has TRBV24-1 and TRBJ2-3, with D unclear. CDR1 and CDR2 (germline): KGHDR, SFDVKD. V lost 0 bases to trimming and J lost 1 base, with 10 bases between them. The CDR3 runs to 16 residues. CDR3 sequence (DNA): TGTGCCACCAGTGATTTGCCTGGGCAGGGCACAGATACGCAGTATTTT. Protein product: CATSDLPGQGTDTQYF.

The chain links TRBV30 to TRBJ2-6; no firm D call. V lost 1 base, J lost 0 bases, and 13 bases lay in between. CDR1 is GTSNPN, CDR2 SVGIG, per germline (reference sequence). The CDR3 loop spans 17 amino acids. The CDR3 here is CAWSEVRFYSGANVLTF. As DNA, the CDR3 is TGTGCCTGGAGTGAAGTGCGGTTCTACTCTGGGGCCAACGTCCTGACTTTC.

The V gene is TRBV29-1, the J gene TRBJ2-3, with a tentative D call TRBD1 (8 bases). Germline CDR1 is SQVTM and CDR2 is ANQGSEA. V lost 4 bases to trimming and J lost 2 bases, with 13 bases between them. The CDR3 is 14 amino acids. CDR3 nucleotide sequence: TGCAGCGTTGTGGACAGGGACTACACAGATACGCAGTATTTT. Encoded protein: CSVVDRDYTDTQYF.

This clonotype was detected ten times or more. The chain couples TRBV12-3 or TRBV12-4 to TRBJ1-2, with D maybe TRBD1 (6 bases). The V gene lost 7 bases and the J gene lost 4 bases, with 10 bases spanning the gap. CDR3 size: 12 residues. CDR3 region: CASTRDTYGYTF. The CDR3 bases are TGTGCCAGCACCAGGGACACCTATGGCTACACCTTC.

Comments on this clonotype: A much larger clone is a single base away; this may be a read error. The chain recombines TRBV7-9 with TRBJ2-7, with TRBD1 matching 7 bases. The CDR3 totals 15 residues. Per the germline V gene, CDR1 is SEHNR and CDR2 is FQNEAQ (reference sequence). V was clipped by 5 bases and J by 2 bases; unmatched bases: 9. The CDR3 loop is CASSLGQFYPYEQYV. The CDR3 bases are TGTGCCAGCAGCCTGGGACAGTTTTACCCCTACGAGCAGTACGTC.

This clonotype was seen a handful of times. The V gene is TRBV7-9, the J gene TRBJ1-3, with D unclear. CDR3 size: 13 residues. Germline V gives CDR1 SEHNR, CDR2 FQNEAQ (reference sequence). Trimming took off 10 bases at V and 0 bases at J, with 10 bases between the two ends. The DNA for the CDR3 is TGTGCCACCGAAGGGAGCTCTGGAAACACCATATATTTT. It yields the protein CATEGSSGNTIYF.

This clonotype was picked up many times. J is TRBJ2-7 and V is TRBV6-2 or TRBV6-3, with D perhaps matching TRBD2 (6 bases). This CDR3 is 15 amino acids long. Germline V CDR1 and CDR2: MNHEY, SVGEGT. V lost 0 bases, J lost 3 bases, and 12 bases lay in between. CDR3 residues: CASSYSGGPNYEQYF. CDR3 bases: TGTGCCAGCAGTTACTCGGGGGGACCAAACTACGAGCAGTACTTC.

This clonotype has at least ten counts. The chain carries TRBV6-2 or TRBV6-3 and TRBJ2-1; 10 bases fit TRBD2. This CDR3 contains 15 residues. From germline, CDR1 is MNHEY and CDR2 SVGEGT. The ends lost 2 bases at V and 2 bases at J; junction bases unmatched: 0. In nucleotides, the CDR3 is TGTGCCAGCAGTTACCTAGCGGGAGCCTACAATGAGCAGTTCTTC. It codes for CASSYLAGAYNEQFF.

This clonotype came up many times. The rearrangement links TRBV6-1 to TRBJ2-1, with 9 positions matching TRBD2. The V gene end was trimmed by 8 bases and the J gene end by 2 bases; junction bases not matched to a gene: 10. This CDR3 spans 16 amino acids. Germline V gene lookup returns CDR1 MNHNS and CDR2 SASEGT. CDR3 DNA sequence: TGTGCCAGCCGAGGCAGAGCGGGGGGTCCCTACAATGAGCAGTTCTTC. This gives the protein CASRGRAGGPYNEQFF.

The chain uses TRBV5-4 and TRBJ2-1; a possible D gene is TRBD1 (6 bases). This CDR3 is 13 amino acids long. CDR1 is SGHNT and CDR2 is YYREEE in the germline V gene (reference sequence). V dropped 0 bases and J dropped 9 bases, with 10 bases sitting between them. The CDR3 protein is CASSLGGRIEQFF. The CDR3 bases are TGTGCCAGCAGCTTGGGGGGGCGTATTGAGCAGTTCTTC.

In the case of this clonotype: A much larger clone sits a single nucleotide away, making a read error possible. The chain carries TRBV5-1 and TRBJ2-1; possible D gene TRBD1, 6 bases. The CDR3 is made up of 15 amino acids. Germline values: CDR1 SGHRS, CDR2 YFSETQ. In nucleotides, the CDR3 is TGCGCCAGCAGCTTGGGCCAGGGGACCCACAATGAGCTGTTCTTC. It is translated as CASSLGQGTHNELFF.